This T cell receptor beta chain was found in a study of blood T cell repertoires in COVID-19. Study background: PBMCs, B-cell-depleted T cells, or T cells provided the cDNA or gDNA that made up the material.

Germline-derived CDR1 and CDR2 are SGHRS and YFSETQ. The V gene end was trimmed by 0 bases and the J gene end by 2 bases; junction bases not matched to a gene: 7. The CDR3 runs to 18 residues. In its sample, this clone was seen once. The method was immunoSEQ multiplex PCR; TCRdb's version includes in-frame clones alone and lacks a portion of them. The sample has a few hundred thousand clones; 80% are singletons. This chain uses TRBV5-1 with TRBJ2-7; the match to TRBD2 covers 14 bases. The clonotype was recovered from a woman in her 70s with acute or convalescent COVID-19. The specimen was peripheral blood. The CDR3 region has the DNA TGCGCCAGCAGCTTGGCGACTAGCGGGGGGGACTTTACCTACGAGCAGTACTTC. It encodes CASSLATSGGDFTYEQYF.